A selection of T cell receptor beta chains follows, all from one sample in a study of control samples from healthy donors and cancer patients. The method was immunoSEQ multiplex PCR; TCRdb's version includes in-frame clones alone and lacks a portion of them. The top ten clones hold around 2.3% of a sample with about 130,000 clones, about nine tenths of them seen once. The sequencing sample was made of blood. The receptors were sampled from a middle-aged man in good health. CDR3s include the opening cysteine and the closing phenylalanine or tryptophan. D genes are given only for firm matches. The size entry is marked missing in some rows and otherwise reads once, few, many or a size class.

size	D	V	J	DNA	CDR3
.	TRBD2	TRBV7-2	TRBJ2-2	TGTGCCAGCAGCTCGCAGACGGGGGGAACTGCCGGGGAGCTGTTTTTT	CASSSQTGGTAGELFF
.	.	TRBV27	TRBJ1-2	TGTGCCAGCAGTCCCGACAGGAACTATGGCTACACCTTC	CASSPDRNYGYTF
.	TRBD1	TRBV4-2	TRBJ1-4	TGTGCCAGCTCAATGGGAGGGACAGGGGTGTTTTTT	CASSMGGTGVFF
.	.	TRBV6-5	TRBJ1-5	TGTGCCAGCGCAGGAGGGAATCAGCCCCAGCATTTT	CASAGGNQPQHF
.	.	TRBV18	TRBJ2-3	TGTGCCAGCTCACCGATGGTCGATGATACGCAGTATTTT	CASSPMVDDTQYF
.	.	TRBV6-5	TRBJ2-7	TGTGCCAGCAGAGACAGCCGATACGAGCAGTACTTC	CASRDSRYEQYF
.	.	TRBV12-2	TRBJ1-1	TGTGCAAGTCGCTTAGGGTTAGGGACGGGAGACACTGAAGCTTTCTTT	CASRLGLGTGDTEAFF
once	.	TRBV18	TRBJ2-3	TGTGCCAGCTCACCAATTATACGGACAGATACGCAGTATTTT	CASSPIIRTDTQYF
.	.	TRBV5-5	TRBJ1-3	TGTGCCAGCAGCTTGGGGGCTGAAGGTCTTGGAAACACCATATATTTT	CASSLGAEGLGNTIYF
.	.	TRBV21-1	TRBJ1-2	TGTGCCAGCAGCAATGTTTTCCCGATTCGGGGCTCTGGTGGCTACACCTTC	CASSNVFPIRGSGGYTF
.	.	TRBV11-2	TRBJ1-3	TGTGCCAGCAGCTCCCGGGGGCCCGGGAAGCGAAACACCATATATTTT	CASSSRGPGKRNTIYF
.	TRBD1	TRBV5-6	TRBJ1-1	TGTGCCAGCAGCTTCAGGGGGCTCATGAACACTGAAGCTTTCTTT	CASSFRGLMNTEAFF
.	.	TRBV10-1	TRBJ1-1	TGCGCCAGCACTGACCATCTTTGGAGAGCTTGCAACCGTGAAGCTTTCTTT	CASTDHLWRACNREAFF
.	.	TRBV12-3/TRBV12-4	TRBJ1-5	TGTGCCAGCAGTTTTCAGGGGCACCAGCCCCAGCATTTT	CASSFQGHQPQHF
.	.	TRBV9	TRBJ2-3	TGTGCCAGCAGGGATAAGATCGGGGGTGGGACAGATACGCAGTATTTT	CASRDKIGGGTDTQYF
.	.	TRBV7-9	TRBJ2-5	TGTGCCAGCAGCTTGGCTGGAGGGTACAGGGAAGAGACCCAGTACTTC	CASSLAGGYREETQYF
.	.	TRBV10-3	TRBJ2-5	TGTGCCACCTCAGGGTTGGGAAAAGATGGGACCCAGTACTTC	CATSGLGKDGTQYF
once	.	TRBV3-1/TRBV3-2	TRBJ2-7	TGTGCCAGCAGCCAGAGCTCCTACGAGCAGTACTTC	CASSQSSYEQYF
.	TRBD1	TRBV5-1	TRBJ1-4	TGCGCCAGCAGCTTAACAGGGGGCGGTGAAAAACTGTTTTTT	CASSLTGGGEKLFF
.	.	TRBV25-1	TRBJ2-1	TGTGCCAGCAGTGAATCAGGGGCATCCTACAATGAGCAGTTCTTC	CASSESGASYNEQFF
.	TRBD2	TRBV9	TRBJ2-1	TGTGCCAGCAGCCCTTTGGGTAGCGGGGGGGCCGGGGAGCAGTTCTTC	CASSPLGSGGAGEQFF
.	.	TRBV5-1	TRBJ2-7	TGCGCCAGCAGCTTGGCCGGGATGGAAACGTACGAGCAGTACTTC	CASSLAGMETYEQYF
.	.	TRBV6-5	TRBJ1-2	TGTGCCAGCACTGCAACAGGGAACTCCTATGGCTACACCTTC	CASTATGNSYGYTF
.	.	TRBV29-1	TRBJ2-7	TGCAGCGTTACCGGGACCCGAAGGGCCGAGCAGTACTTC	CSVTGTRRAEQYF
.	.	TRBV6-6	TRBJ2-2	TGTGCCAGCAGTTACGGGGGCCGGATCACCGGGGAGCTGTTTTTT	CASSYGGRITGELFF
.	.	TRBV2	TRBJ2-1	TGTGCCAGCAGTGAAGTAACTACCCGAGGCAATGAGCAGTTCTTC	CASSEVTTRGNEQFF
.	TRBD1	TRBV5-1	TRBJ2-7	TGCGCCAGCAGCGTCGGACAGGGACCTTCCTACGAGCAGTACTTC	CASSVGQGPSYEQYF
.	TRBD2	TRBV27	TRBJ2-7	TGTGCCAGCAGTTCTCCGACCGGGACTAGCGGGGGGGAATGGTCCTACGAGCAGTACTTC	CASSSPTGTSGGEWSYEQYF
.	TRBD1	TRBV7-8	TRBJ1-4	TGTGCCAGCAGCTTAGGACAGGGAGGTCGTTGGGCTAATGAAAAACTGTTTTTT	CASSLGQGGRWANEKLFF
.	TRBD1	TRBV28	TRBJ1-2	TGTGCCAGCAACTACGACAGGGGGCGCTTCTATGGCTACACCTTC	CASNYDRGRFYGYTF
.	TRBD1	TRBV11-2	TRBJ1-4	TGTGCCAGCAGTTCCGGGACAGGGGCAACTAATGAAAAACTGTTTTTT	CASSSGTGATNEKLFF
.	.	TRBV12-3/TRBV12-4	TRBJ2-3	TGTGCCAGCAGTAGTTCGGGAGATACGCAGTATTTT	CASSSSGDTQYF
.	.	TRBV6-5	TRBJ1-5	TGTGCCAGCAAAGGAGGATCTCTAAATCAGCCCCAGCATTTT	CASKGGSLNQPQHF
.	.	TRBV20-1	TRBJ2-7	TGCAGTGCTAGGGGTCCTTACGAGCAGTACTTC	CSARGPYEQYF